Listed below are T cell receptor beta chains from one sample, sequenced in a study of T cells in Graves' hyperthyroidism and ophthalmopathy. TCRdb independently ran MiXCR on the multiplex PCR reads; one entry per CDR3 protein. The data contain around 700,000 distinct CDR3 sequences, around 40% of them singletons. Sample: blood. The source is a woman aged 35 to 49 with Graves' hyperthyroidism. The CDR3 runs from the conserved cysteine through the conserved F or W. The D gene is left open where the match is weak. Some rows have no size entry. The others give once, few or many, or a class for an expanded clone.

v_gene,abundance,d_gene,j_gene,CDR3aa,CDR3nt
TRBV9,NA,NA,TRBJ2-7,CASSSRGGTGGYEQYF,TGTGCCAGCAGCTCCCGAGGGGGTACAGGTGGCTACGAGCAGTACTTC
TRBV6-2/TRBV6-3,NA,TRBD1,TRBJ1-1,CASSHRGSNTEAFF,TGTGCCAGCAGCCACAGGGGATCGAACACTGAAGCTTTCTTT
TRBV7-3,many,TRBD2,TRBJ2-2,CASSLMVGSGDTGELFF,TGTGCCAGCAGCTTAATGGTCGGGAGCGGGGACACCGGGGAGCTGTTTTTT
TRBV13,few,NA,TRBJ1-2,CASSLLSGGANYGYTF,TGTGCCAGCAGCTTATTATCGGGTGGGGCTAACTATGGCTACACCTTC
TRBV20-1,many,NA,TRBJ1-2,CSAITYGYTF,TGCAGTGCTATAACTTATGGCTACACCTTC
TRBV7-9,NA,NA,TRBJ1-2,CASSFNGLF,TGTGCCAGCAGCTTTAACGGACTCTTC
TRBV5-1,few,TRBD1,TRBJ1-1,CASSQRRQGDPEAFF,TGCGCCAGCAGCCAACGAAGACAGGGGGACCCTGAAGCTTTCTTT
TRBV5-6,many,NA,TRBJ2-5,CASDRYQETQYF,TGTGCCAGTGACAGGTATCAAGAGACCCAGTACTTC
TRBV2,many,TRBD1,TRBJ2-5,CASRAGQGEETQYF,TGTGCCAGCAGGGCGGGACAGGGGGAAGAGACCCAGTACTTC
TRBV7-9,NA,NA,TRBJ1-1,CASGRATEASF,TGTGCCAGCGGACGGGCCACTGAAGCTTCCTTT
TRBV7-9,NA,TRBD1,TRBJ2-3,CASSPGQQTYTDTQYF,TGTGCCAGCAGCCCGGGACAGCAGACATACACAGATACGCAGTATTTT
TRBV19,once,NA,TRBJ1-2,CASSITRNGYTF,TGTGCCAGTAGTATAACCCGGAACGGCTACACCTTC
TRBV5-5,few,TRBD1,TRBJ2-7,CASSSELGQRTYEQYF,TGTGCCAGCAGCTCCGAACTGGGACAGAGAACCTACGAGCAGTACTTC
TRBV7-9,few,NA,TRBJ1-6,CASSLQGQGRSPLHF,TGTGCCAGCAGCTTACAGGGCCAGGGAAGGTCACCCCTCCACTTT
TRBV6-5,NA,NA,TRBJ1-5,CASSSRGTANNQPQHF,TGTGCCAGCAGCTCCCGTGGGACCGCAAACAATCAGCCCCAGCATTTT
TRBV10-3,many,TRBD1,TRBJ1-1,CAISELLGQANTEAFF,TGTGCCATCAGTGAACTTTTAGGACAGGCCAACACTGAAGCTTTCTTT
TRBV12-3/TRBV12-4,NA,NA,TRBJ1-1,CASSFKGLAGGITEAFF,TGTGCCAGCAGTTTTAAAGGTCTAGCGGGAGGGATCACTGAAGCTTTCTTT
TRBV10-3,NA,NA,TRBJ2-7,CAIGSGTEVAEQYF,TGTGCCATCGGGAGCGGGACAGAAGTCGCCGAGCAGTACTTC
TRBV14,few,TRBD1,TRBJ1-1,CASSQARQGCERTEAFF,TGTGCCAGCAGCCAAGCCAGACAGGGGTGTGAGCGCACTGAAGCTTTCTTT
TRBV10-3,few,NA,TRBJ2-3,CAMARGFSTDTQYF,TGTGCCATGGCCAGAGGGTTTAGCACAGATACGCAGTATTTT
TRBV9,NA,TRBD1,TRBJ1-2,CASSQDGTGGGYTF,TGTGCCAGCAGCCAAGATGGGACAGGTGGAGGCTACACCTTC
TRBV20-1,few,NA,TRBJ1-1,CSARTGDSKAFF,TGCAGTGCTAGAACTGGGGATTCTAAAGCTTTCTTT